This T cell receptor beta chain comes out of a study of blood T cells in healthy people across ages. Turning to this clonotype: No antigen is known for it. A much larger clone is a single base away; this may be a read error.

Notes on the study in general: TCR beta diversity tracked closely with naive T cell percentage.

The CDR3 covers 16 residues. Germline loops: CDR1 LNHNV, CDR2 YYDKDF (reference sequence). V shed 0 bases, J shed 7 bases, and the junction held 11 bases outside the gene matches. Peripheral blood from each donor was collected in a volume of ten milliliters. The use of a sample-barcoded 5' primer and a J-beta primer mix characterized a second PCR of about 7 to 12 cycles. TCRdb recomputed calls from the 5' RACE reads with MiXCR, one row per CDR3 protein. Here the sample spans about 840,000 distinct CDR3 sequences, roughly 28% being singletons. These data were likewise used in another study, on T cells of mothers and their children. In that study: Samples were obtained from a few healthy Caucasian mothers and their six children. Related mother-child pairs showed slightly, non-significantly higher overlap than unrelated pairs.

This clonotype was sampled from a woman aged 35 to 49 in good health. Sequenced material: blood. The rearrangement links TRBV15 to TRBJ2-5; TRBD2 matches 7 bases. CDR3 sequence: CATSRDKASGEGTQYF. The CDR3, as DNA: TGTGCCACCAGCAGAGATAAGGCCAGCGGGGAAGGGACCCAGTACTTC.